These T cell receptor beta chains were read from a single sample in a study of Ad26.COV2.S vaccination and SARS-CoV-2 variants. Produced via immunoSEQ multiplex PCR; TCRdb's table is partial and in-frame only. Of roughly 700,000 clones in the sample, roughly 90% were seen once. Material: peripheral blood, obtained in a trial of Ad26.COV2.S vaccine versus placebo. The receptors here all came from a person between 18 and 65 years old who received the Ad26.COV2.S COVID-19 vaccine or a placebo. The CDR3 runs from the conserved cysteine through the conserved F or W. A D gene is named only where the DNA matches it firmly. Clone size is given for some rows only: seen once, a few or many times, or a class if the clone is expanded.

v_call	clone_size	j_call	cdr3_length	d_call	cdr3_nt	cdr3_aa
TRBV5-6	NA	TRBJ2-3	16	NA	TGTGCCAGCAGCTTAACTGTGGTAGCGGTCACAGATACGCAGTATTTT	CASSLTVVAVTDTQYF
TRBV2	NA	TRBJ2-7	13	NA	TGTGCCAGCAAGGAGGACTCGTTTTACGAGCAGTACTTC	CASKEDSFYEQYF
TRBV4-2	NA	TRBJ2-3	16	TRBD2	TGTGCCAGCAGCGACCGGGGTAGCGGGGGGGCGGATACGCAGTATTTT	CASSDRGSGGADTQYF
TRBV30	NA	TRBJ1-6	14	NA	TGTGCCTGGAGTTTTGTGGGTCTCAATTCACCCCTCCACTTT	CAWSFVGLNSPLHF
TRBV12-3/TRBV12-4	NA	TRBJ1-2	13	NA	TGTGCCAGCAGTTTACTGGGCATCTATGGCTACACCTTC	CASSLLGIYGYTF
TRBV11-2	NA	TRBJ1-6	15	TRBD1	TGTGCCAGCAGCTTTGGGACAGGAATTAATTCACCCCTCCACTTT	CASSFGTGINSPLHF
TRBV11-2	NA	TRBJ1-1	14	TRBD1	TGTGCCAGCAGCGTGGACAGGATGAACACTGAAGCTTTCTTT	CASSVDRMNTEAFF
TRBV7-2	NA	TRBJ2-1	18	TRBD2	TGTGCCAGCAGCTTTAGGACTAGGACTAGCGGGAAGTACAATGAGCAGTTCTTC	CASSFRTRTSGKYNEQFF
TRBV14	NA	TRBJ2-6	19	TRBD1	TGTGCCAGCAGCCAGGGAACAGGGGGACTCCACTCTGGGGCCAACGTCCTGACTTTC	CASSQGTGGLHSGANVLTF
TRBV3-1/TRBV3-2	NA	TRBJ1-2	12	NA	TGTGCCAGCAGCCAAATAGAGGTTGGCTACACCTTC	CASSQIEVGYTF
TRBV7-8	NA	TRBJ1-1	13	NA	TGTGCCAGCAGCTTGGGGGGGGAGGGTGAAGCTTTCTTT	CASSLGGEGEAFF
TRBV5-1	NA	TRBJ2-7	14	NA	TGCGCCAGCAGCCAAGGGGTGCTGGACTACGAGCAGTACTTC	CASSQGVLDYEQYF
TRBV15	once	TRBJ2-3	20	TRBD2	TGTGCCACCAGCAGAGATGGGGCGGGAGGGGCCTCGAGCTTACCAGATACGCAGTATTTT	CATSRDGAGGASSLPDTQYF
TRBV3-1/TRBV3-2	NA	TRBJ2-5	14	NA	TGTGCCAGCAGCCAAGATCCGGGACAAGAGACCCAGTACTTC	CASSQDPGQETQYF
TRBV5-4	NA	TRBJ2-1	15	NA	TGTGCCAGCAGCTTGAGATCAGGCTCATACAATGAGCAGTTCTTC	CASSLRSGSYNEQFF
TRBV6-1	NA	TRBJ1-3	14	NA	TGTGCCAGCAGTGAACGCCAGGGAATACGCACCATATATTTT	CASSERQGIRTIYF
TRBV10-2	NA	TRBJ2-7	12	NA	TGCGCCAGCAGTGAGAACAGTTACGAGCAGTACTTC	CASSENSYEQYF
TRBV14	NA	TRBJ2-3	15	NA	TGTGCCAGCAGCCCCGGGGGGCTGCCGGGAGATACGCAGTATTTT	CASSPGGLPGDTQYF
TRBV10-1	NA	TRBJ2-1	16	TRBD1	TGCGCCAGCAGTGAGTCGGGACAGGGTGATTACAATGAGCAGTTCTTC	CASSESGQGDYNEQFF
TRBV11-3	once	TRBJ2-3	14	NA	TGTGCCAGCAGCCTCCGGGACTCATCGGATACGCAGTATTTT	CASSLRDSSDTQYF
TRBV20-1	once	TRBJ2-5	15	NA	TGCAGTGCAAGTCGAGGACCGGCGTACCAAGAGACCCAGTACTTC	CSASRGPAYQETQYF
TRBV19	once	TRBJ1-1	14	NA	TGTGCCAGTAGTATTTGGGAAGGGAACACTGAAGCTTTCTTT	CASSIWEGNTEAFF
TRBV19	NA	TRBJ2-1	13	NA	TGTGCCAGTAGGAAGGTGGGGATCGGTGAGCAGTTCTTC	CASRKVGIGEQFF
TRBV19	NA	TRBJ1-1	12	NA	TGTGCCAGTAGGTACGGGGGGACTGAAGCTTTCTTT	CASRYGGTEAFF
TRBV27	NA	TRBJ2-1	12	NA	TGTGCCAGCAGGGCGGCCTACAATGAGCAGTTCTTC	CASRAAYNEQFF
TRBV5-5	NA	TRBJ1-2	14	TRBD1	TGTGCCAGCAGACTGACAGGGCAGGGGTATGGCTACACCTTC	CASRLTGQGYGYTF